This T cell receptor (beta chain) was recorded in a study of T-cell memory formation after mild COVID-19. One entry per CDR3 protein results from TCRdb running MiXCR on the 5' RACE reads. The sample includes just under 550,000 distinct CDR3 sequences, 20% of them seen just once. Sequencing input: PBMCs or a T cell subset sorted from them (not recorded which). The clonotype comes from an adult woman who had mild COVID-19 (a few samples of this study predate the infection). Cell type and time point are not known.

The CDR3 DNA reads TGTGCCAGCAGCTTCGACCCGGGACGCGGGGCTGAAGCTTTCTTT. Its protein is CASSFDPGRGAEAFF. The chain recombines TRBV9 with TRBJ1-1; D perhaps matches TRBD1 (5 bases). Germline CDR1 reads SGDLS; CDR2 reads YYNGEE. The V end was cut by 4 bases, the J end by 6 bases, with 19 bases between. This CDR3 contains 15 residues.